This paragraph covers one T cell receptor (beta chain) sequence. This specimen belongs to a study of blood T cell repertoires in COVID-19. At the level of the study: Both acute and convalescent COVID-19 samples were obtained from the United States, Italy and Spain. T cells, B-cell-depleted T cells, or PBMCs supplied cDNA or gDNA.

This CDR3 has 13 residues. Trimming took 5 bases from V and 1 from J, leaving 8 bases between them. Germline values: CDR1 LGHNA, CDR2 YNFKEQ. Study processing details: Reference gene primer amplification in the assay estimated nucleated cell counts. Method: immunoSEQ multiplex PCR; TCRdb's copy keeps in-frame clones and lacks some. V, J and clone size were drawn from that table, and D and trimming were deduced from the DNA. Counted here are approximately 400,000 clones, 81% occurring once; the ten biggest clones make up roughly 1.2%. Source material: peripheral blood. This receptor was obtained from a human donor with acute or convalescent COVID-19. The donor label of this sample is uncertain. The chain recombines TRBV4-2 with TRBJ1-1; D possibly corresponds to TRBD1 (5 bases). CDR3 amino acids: CASSYGQNTEAFF. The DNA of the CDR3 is TGTGCCAGCAGCTATGGACAGAACACTGAAGCTTTCTTT.